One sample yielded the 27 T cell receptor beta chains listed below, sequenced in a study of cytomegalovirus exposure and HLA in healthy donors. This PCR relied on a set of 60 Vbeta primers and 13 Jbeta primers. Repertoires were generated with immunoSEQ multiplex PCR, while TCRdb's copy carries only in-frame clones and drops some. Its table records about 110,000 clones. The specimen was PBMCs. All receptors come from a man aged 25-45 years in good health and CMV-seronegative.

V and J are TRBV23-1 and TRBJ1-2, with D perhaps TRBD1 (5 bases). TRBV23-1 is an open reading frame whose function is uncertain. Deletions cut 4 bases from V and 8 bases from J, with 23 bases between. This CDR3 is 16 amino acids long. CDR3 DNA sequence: TGCGCCAGCAGTCCGAGCCAGAGAGCAGGGAGGGCAGGCTACACCTTC. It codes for CASSPSQRAGRAGYTF.

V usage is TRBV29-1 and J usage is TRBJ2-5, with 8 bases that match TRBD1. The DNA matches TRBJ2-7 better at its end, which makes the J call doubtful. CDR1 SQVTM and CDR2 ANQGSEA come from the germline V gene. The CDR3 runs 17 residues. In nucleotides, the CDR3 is TGCAGCGTTGTAGGGCAGGGGGCACCATCAAGAAGCTACGAGCAGTACTTC. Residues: CSVVGQGAPSRSYEQYF.

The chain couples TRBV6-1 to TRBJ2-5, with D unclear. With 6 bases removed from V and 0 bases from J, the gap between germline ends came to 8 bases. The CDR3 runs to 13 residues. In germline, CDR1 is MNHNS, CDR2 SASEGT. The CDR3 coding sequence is TGTGCCAGCAGCCTAGACTACCAAGAGACCCAGTACTTC. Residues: CASSLDYQETQYF.

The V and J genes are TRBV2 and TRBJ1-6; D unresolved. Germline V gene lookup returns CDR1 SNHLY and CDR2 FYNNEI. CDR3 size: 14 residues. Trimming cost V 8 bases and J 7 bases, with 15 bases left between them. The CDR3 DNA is TGTGCCAGCGTCAAGGAGGGAAAGAATTCACCCCTCCACTTT. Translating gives CASVKEGKNSPLHF.

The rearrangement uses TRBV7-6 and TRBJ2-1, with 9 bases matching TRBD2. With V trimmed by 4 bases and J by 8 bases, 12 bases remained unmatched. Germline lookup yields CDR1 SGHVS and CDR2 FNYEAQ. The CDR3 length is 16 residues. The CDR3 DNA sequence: TGTGCCAGCAGCTCCCTTGGGCTAGCGGGGAGGTATGAGCAGTTCTTC. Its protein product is CASSSLGLAGRYEQFF. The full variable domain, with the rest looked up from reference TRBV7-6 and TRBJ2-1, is GAGVSQSPRYKVTKRGQDVALRCDPISGHVSLYWYRQALGQGPEFLTYFNYEAQQDKSGLPNDRFSAERPEGSISTLTIQRTEQRDSAMYRCASSSLGLAGRYEQFFGPGTRLTVL.

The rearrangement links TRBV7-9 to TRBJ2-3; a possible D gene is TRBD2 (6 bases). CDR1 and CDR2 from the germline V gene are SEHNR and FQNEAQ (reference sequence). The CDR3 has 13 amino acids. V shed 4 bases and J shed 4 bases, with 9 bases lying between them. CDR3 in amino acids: CASSSRDSDTQYF. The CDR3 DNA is TGTGCCAGCAGCTCGCGGGACTCAGATACGCAGTATTTT.

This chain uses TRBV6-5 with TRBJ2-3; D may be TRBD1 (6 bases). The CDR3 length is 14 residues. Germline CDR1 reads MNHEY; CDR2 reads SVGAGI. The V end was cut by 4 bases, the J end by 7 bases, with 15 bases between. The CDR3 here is CASSLDRSRNTQYF. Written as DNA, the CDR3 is TGTGCCAGCAGTTTAGACAGGTCACGAAATACGCAGTATTTT.

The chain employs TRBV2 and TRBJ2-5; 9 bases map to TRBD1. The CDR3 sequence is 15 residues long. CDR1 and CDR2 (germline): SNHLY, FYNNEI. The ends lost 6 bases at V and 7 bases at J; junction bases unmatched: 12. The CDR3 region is CASREYTGGAGTQYF. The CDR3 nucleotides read TGTGCCAGCAGGGAATACACAGGGGGCGCGGGGACCCAGTACTTC.

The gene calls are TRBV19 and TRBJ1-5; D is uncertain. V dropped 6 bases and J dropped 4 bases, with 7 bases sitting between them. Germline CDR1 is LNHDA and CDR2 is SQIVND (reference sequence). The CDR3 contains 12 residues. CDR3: CASRDINQPQHF. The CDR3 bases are TGTGCCAGTAGAGACATTAATCAGCCCCAGCATTTT.

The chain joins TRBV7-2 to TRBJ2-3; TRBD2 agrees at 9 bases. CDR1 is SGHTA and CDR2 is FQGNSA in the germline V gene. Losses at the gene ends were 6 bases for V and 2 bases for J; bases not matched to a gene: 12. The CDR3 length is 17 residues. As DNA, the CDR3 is TGTGCCAGCAGACCCCGGACCGGGACTAGCTTCACAGATACGCAGTATTTT. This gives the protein CASRPRTGTSFTDTQYF.

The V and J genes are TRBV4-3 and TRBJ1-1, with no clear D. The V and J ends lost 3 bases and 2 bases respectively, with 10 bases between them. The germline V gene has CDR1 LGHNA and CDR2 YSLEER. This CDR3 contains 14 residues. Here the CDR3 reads CASSQAYRNTEAFF. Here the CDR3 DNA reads TGCGCCAGCAGCCAGGCTTACCGCAACACTGAAGCTTTCTTT.

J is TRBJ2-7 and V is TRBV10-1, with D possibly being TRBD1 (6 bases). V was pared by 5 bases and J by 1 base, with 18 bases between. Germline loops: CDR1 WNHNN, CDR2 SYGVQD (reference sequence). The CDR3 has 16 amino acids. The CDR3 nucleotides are TGCGCCAGCAGTAGCGACAGGTGGGGGCATTCCTACGAGCAGTACTTC. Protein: CASSSDRWGHSYEQYF.

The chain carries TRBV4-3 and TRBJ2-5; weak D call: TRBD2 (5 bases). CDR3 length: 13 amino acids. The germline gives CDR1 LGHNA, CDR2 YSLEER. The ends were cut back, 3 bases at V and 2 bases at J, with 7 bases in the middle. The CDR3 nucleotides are TGCGCCAGCAGCCACGAGGGACAAGAGACCCAGTACTTC. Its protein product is CASSHEGQETQYF.

DNA for the CDR3: TGTGCCAGCAGCTCCCGACTAGCGGGGCACACCGGGGAGCTGTTTTTT. It is translated as CASSSRLAGHTGELFF. The J gene is TRBJ2-2, the V gene TRBV13; 11 bases are shared with TRBD2. CDR1 and CDR2 (germline): PRHDT, FYEKMQ (reference sequence). Trimming removed 4 bases from V and 3 bases from J; junction bases left unmatched: 4. This CDR3 contains 16 residues.

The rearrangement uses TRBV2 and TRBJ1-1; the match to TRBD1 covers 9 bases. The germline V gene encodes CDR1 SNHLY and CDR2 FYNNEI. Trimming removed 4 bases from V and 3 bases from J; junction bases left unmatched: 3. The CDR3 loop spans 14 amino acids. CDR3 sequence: CASSADRGYTEAFF. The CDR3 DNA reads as TGTGCCAGCAGTGCCGACAGGGGGTACACTGAAGCTTTCTTT.

The chain's CDR3 is CASSLGAGGTYEQYF. CDR3 DNA: TGTGCCAGCAGCTTAGGGGCGGGGGGAACCTACGAGCAGTACTTC. The chain recombines TRBV7-9 with TRBJ2-7; the match to TRBD2 covers 8 bases. CDR3 length equals 15 residues. Germline V lookup: CDR1 SEHNR, CDR2 FQNEAQ (reference sequence). With V trimmed by 1 base and J by 2 bases, 4 bases remained unmatched.

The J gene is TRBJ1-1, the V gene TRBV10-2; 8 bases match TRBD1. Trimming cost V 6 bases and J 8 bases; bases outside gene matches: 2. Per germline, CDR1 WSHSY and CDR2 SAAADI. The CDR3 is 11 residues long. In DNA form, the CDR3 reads TGCGCCAGCAGCAGGGGGCTCGAAGCTTTCTTT. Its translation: CASSRGLEAFF.

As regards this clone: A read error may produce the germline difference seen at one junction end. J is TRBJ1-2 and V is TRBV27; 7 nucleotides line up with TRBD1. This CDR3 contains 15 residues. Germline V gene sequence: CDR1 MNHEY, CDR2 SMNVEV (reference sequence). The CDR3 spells CVSSLVGQKNYGYTF. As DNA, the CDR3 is TGTGTCAGCAGTTTAGTGGGACAGAAAAACTATGGCTACACCTTC.

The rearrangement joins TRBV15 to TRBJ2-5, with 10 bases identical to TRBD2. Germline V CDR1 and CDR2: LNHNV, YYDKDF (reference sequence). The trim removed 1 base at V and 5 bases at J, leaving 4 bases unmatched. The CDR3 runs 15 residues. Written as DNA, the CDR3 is TGTGCCACCAGCAGAGGGACTAGCGGAGGGGAGACCCAGTACTTC. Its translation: CATSRGTSGGETQYF.

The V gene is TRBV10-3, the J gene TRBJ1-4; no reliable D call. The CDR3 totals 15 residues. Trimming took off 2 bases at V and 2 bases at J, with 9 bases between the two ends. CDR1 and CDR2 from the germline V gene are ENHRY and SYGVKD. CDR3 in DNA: TGTGCCATCAGTGAGCGACAAATGACTAATGAAAAACTGTTTTTT. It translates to CAISERQMTNEKLFF.

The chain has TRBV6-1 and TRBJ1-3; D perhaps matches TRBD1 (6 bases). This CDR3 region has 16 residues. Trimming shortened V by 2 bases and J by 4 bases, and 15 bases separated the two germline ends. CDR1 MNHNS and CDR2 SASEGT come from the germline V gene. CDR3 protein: CASSETGQGGGNTIYF. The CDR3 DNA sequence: TGTGCCAGCAGTGAAACAGGGCAGGGTGGCGGAAACACCATATATTTT.

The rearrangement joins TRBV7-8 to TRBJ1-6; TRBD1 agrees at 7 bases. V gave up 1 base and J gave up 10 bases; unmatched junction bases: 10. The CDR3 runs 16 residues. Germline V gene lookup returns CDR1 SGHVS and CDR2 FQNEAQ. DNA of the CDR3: TGTGCCAGCAGCTTAGTGGGGCGGCAGGGGGGATCACCCCTCCACTTT. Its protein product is CASSLVGRQGGSPLHF.

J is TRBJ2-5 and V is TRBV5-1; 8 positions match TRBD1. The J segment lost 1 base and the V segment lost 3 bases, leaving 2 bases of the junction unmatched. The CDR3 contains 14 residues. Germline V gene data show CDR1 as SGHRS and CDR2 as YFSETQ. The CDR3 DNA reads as TGCGCCAGCAGCTCACAGGGGGGCCAAGAGACCCAGTACTTC. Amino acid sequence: CASSSQGGQETQYF.

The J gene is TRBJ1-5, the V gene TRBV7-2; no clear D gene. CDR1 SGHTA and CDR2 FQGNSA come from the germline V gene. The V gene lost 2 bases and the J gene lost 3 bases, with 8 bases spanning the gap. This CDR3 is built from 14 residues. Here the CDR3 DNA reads TGTGCCAGCAGCTTAAGGAGTTCCAATCAGCCCCAGCATTTT. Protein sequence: CASSLRSSNQPQHF.

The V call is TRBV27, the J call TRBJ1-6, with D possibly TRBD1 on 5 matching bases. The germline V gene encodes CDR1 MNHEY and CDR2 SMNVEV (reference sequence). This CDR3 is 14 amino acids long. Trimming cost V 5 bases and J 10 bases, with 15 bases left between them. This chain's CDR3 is CASSPTRQGSPLHF. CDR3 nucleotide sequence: TGTGCCAGCAGTCCGACGCGGCAGGGATCACCCCTCCACTTT.

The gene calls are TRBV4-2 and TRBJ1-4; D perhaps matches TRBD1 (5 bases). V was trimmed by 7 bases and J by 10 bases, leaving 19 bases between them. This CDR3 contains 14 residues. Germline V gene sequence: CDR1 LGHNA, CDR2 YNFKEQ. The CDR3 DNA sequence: TGTGCCAGCACCATGAAAGGGGAATATGTAAAACTGTTTTTT. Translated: CASTMKGEYVKLFF.

DNA for the CDR3: TGTGCCAGCAGCTTTCTACCTGAAGCAGAGACCCAGTACTTC. It translates to CASSFLPEAETQYF. The rearrangement joins TRBV5-4 to TRBJ2-5, with no clear D. Trimming stripped 2 bases from V and 4 bases from J, with 12 bases between. The CDR3 runs 14 residues. CDR1 is SGHNT, CDR2 YYREEE, per germline (reference sequence).